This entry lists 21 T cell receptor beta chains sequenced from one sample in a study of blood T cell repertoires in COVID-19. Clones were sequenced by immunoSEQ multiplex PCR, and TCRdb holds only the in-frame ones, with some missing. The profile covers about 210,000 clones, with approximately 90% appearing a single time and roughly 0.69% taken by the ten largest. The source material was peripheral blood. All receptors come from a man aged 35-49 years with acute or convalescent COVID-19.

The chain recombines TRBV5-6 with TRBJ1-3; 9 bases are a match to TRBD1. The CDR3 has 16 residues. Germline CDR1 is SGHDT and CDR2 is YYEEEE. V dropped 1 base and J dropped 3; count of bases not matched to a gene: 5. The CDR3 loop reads CASSLRQGVFGNTIYF. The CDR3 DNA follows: TGTGCCAGCAGCTTGAGACAGGGGGTCTTTGGAAACACCATATATTTT.

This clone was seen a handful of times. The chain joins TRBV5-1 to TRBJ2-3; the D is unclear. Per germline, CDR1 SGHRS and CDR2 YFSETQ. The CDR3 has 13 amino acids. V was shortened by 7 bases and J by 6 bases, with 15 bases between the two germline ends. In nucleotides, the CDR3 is TGCGCCAGCCGCTCGGGTAACGGGGATACGCAGTATTTT. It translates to CASRSGNGDTQYF.

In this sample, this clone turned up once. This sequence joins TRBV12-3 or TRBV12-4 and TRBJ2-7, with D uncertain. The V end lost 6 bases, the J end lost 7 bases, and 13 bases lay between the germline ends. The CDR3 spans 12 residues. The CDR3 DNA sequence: TGTGCCAGCAGCAATACTATGCGGGAGCAGTACTTC. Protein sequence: CASSNTMREQYF.

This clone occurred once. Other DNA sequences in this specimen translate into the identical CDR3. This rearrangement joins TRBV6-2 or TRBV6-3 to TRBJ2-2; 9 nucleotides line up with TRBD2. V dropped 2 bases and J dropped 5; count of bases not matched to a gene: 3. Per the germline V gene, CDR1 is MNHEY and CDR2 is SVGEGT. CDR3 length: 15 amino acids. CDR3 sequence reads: CASSYGLAGTGELFF. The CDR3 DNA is TGTGCCAGCAGTTACGGGCTAGCGGGGACCGGGGAGCTGTTTTTT.

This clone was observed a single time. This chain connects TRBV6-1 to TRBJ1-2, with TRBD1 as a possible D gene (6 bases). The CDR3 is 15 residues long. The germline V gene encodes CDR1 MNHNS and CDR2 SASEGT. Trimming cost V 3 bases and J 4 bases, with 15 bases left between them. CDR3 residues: CASSEGHQGPYGYTF. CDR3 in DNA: TGTGCCAGCAGTGAGGGACACCAAGGGCCCTATGGCTACACCTTC.

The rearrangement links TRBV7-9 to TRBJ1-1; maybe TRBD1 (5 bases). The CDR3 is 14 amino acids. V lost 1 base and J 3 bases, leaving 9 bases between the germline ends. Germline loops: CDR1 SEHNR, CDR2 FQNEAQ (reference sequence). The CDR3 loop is CASSLEGFDTEAFF. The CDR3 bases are TGTGCCAGCAGCTTAGAGGGGTTTGACACTGAAGCTTTCTTT.

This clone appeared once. The CDR3 DNA sequence: TGTGCCAGCAGCTTGCGGGCTAGCGGATACATAGCCAAAAACATTCAGTACTTC. It specifies CASSLRASGYIAKNIQYF. V usage is TRBV5-4 and J usage is TRBJ2-4; 7 bases match TRBD2. CDR1 and CDR2 from the germline V gene are SGHNT and YYREEE (reference sequence). V gave up 1 base and J gave up 0 bases; unmatched junction bases: 10. This CDR3 comprises 18 residues. The complete variable domain, with remaining parts taken from reference TRBV5-4 and TRBJ2-4, reads ETGVTQSPTHLIKTRGQQVTLRCSSQSGHNTVSWYQQALGQGPQFIFQYYREEENGRGNFPPRFSGLQFPNYSSELNVNALELDDSALYLCASSLRASGYIAKNIQYFGAGTRLSVL.

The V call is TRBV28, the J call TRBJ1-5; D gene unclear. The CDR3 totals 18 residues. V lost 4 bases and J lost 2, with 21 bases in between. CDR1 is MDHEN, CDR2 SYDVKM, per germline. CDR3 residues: CASSSRFPEVGRNQPQHF. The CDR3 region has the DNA TGTGCCAGCAGTTCTCGATTTCCGGAGGTTGGCCGCAATCAGCCCCAGCATTTT.

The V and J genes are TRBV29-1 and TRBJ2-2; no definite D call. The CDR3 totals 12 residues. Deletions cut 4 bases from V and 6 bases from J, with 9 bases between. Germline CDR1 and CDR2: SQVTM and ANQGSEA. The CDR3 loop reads CSVGYRSGELFF. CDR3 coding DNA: TGCAGCGTTGGGTATCGGTCCGGGGAGCTGTTTTTT.

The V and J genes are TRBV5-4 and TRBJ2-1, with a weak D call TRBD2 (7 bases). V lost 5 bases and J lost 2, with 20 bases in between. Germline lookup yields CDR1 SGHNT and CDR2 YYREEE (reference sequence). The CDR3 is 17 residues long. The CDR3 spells CASRETRGGPTYNEQFF. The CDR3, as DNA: TGTGCCAGCAGAGAAACGAGGGGGGGACCGACCTACAATGAGCAGTTCTTC.

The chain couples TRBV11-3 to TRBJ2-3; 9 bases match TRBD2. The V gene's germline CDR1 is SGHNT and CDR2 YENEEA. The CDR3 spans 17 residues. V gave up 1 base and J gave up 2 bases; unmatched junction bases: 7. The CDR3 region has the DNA TGTGCCAGCAGCTTAGGACCAGCGGGAGGCCCCACAGATACGCAGTATTTT. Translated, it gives CASSLGPAGGPTDTQYF.

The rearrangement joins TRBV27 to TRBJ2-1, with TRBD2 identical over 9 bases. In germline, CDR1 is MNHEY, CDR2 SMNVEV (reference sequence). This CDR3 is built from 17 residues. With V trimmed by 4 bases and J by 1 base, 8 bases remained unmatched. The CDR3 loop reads CASSSPLAGISYNEQFF. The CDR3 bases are TGTGCCAGCAGTTCCCCCCTAGCGGGGATATCCTACAATGAGCAGTTCTTC.

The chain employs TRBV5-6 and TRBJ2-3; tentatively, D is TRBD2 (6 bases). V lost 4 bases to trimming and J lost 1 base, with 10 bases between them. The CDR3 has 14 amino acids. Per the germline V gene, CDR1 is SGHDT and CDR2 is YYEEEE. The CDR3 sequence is CASSIGTRTDTQYF. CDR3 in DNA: TGTGCCAGCAGCATTGGGACTCGCACAGATACGCAGTATTTT.

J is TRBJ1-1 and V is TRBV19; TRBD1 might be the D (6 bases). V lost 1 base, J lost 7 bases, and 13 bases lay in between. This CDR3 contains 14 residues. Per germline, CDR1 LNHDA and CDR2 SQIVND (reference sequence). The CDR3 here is CASSIGGGVGEAFF. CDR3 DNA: TGTGCCAGTAGTATAGGAGGGGGGGTCGGTGAAGCTTTCTTT.

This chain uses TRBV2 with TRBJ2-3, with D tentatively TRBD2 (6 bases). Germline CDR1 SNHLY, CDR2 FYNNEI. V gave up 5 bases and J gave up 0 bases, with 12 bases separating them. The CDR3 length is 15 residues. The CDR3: CASSLEGGSTDTQYF. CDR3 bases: TGTGCCAGCAGTCTAGAGGGAGGTAGCACAGATACGCAGTATTTT.

CDR3 sequence (DNA): TGCGCCAGCAGCTTAACGGACGGAGGGTACGAGCAGTACTTC. This gives the protein CASSLTDGGYEQYF. The chain is built from TRBV5-1 and TRBJ2-7, with D perhaps matching TRBD2 (6 bases). Trimming took 2 bases from V and 4 from J, leaving 13 bases between them. The CDR3 loop spans 14 amino acids. CDR1 SGHRS and CDR2 YFSETQ come from the germline V gene. The entire variable domain, with the rest obtained from reference TRBV5-1 and TRBJ2-7, is as follows: KAGVTQTPRYLIKTRGQQVTLSCSPISGHRSVSWYQQTPGQGLQFLFEYFSETQRNKGNFPGRFSGRQFSNSRSEMNVSTLELGDSALYLCASSLTDGGYEQYFGPGTRLTVT.

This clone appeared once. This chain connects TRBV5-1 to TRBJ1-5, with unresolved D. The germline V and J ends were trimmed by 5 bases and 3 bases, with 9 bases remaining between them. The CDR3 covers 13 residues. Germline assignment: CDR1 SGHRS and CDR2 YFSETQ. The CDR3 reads CASSRGVNQPQHF. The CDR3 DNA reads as TGCGCCAGCAGTAGAGGCGTCAATCAGCCCCAGCATTTT.

Here the CDR3 DNA reads TGTGCCAGTAGGGACAGGGGGCTTTTGGGCAATCAGCCCCAGCATTTT. Translated, it gives CASRDRGLLGNQPQHF. This chain uses TRBV19 with TRBJ1-5; TRBD1 aligns across 11 bases. Germline CDR1 and CDR2: LNHDA and SQIVND (reference sequence). The CDR3 consists of 16 residues. Trimming at V came to 6 bases and at J to 2 bases, leaving 6 bases not matched to a gene.

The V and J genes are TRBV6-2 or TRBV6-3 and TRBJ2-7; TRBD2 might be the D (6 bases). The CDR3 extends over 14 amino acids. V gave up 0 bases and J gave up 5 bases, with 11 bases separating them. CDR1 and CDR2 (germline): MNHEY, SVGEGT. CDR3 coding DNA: TGTGCCAGCAGTTACTCGAGACTAGTAAACGAGCAGTACTTC. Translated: CASSYSRLVNEQYF.

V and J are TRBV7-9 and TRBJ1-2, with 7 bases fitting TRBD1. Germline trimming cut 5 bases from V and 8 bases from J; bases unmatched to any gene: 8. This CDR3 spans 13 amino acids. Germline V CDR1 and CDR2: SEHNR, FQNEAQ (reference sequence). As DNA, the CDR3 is TGTGCCAGCAGCAACGGACAGGTTCACGGCTACACCTTC. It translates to CASSNGQVHGYTF.

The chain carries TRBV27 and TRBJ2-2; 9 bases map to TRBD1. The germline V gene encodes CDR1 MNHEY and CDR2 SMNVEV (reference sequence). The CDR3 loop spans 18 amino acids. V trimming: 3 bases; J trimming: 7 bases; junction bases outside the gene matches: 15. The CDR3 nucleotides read TGTGCCAGCAGTTTGCCTGACACAGGGGGCGAAAGAAGCGGGGAGCTGTTTTTT. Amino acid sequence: CASSLPDTGGERSGELFF.